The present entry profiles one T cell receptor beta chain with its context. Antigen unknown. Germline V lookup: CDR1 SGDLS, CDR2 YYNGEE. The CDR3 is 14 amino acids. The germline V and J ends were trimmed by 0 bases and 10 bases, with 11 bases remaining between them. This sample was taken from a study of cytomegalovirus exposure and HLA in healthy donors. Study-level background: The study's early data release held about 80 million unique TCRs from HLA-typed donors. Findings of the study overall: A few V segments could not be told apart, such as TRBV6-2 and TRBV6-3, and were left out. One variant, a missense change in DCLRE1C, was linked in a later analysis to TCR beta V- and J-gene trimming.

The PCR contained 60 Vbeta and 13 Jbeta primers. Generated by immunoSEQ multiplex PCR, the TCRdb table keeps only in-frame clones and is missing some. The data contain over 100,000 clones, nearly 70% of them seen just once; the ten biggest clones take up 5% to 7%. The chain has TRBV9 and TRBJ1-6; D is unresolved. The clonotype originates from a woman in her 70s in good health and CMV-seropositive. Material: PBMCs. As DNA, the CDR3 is TGTGCCAGCAGCGTAGGAATCCTAGGATCACCCCTCCACTTT. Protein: CASSVGILGSPLHF. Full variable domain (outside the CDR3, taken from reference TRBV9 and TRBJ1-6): DSGVTQTPKHLITATGQRVTLRCSPRSGDLSVYWYQQSLDQGLQFLIQYYNGEERAKGNILERFSAQQFPDLHSELNLSSLELGDSALYFCASSVGILGSPLHFGNGTRLTVT.